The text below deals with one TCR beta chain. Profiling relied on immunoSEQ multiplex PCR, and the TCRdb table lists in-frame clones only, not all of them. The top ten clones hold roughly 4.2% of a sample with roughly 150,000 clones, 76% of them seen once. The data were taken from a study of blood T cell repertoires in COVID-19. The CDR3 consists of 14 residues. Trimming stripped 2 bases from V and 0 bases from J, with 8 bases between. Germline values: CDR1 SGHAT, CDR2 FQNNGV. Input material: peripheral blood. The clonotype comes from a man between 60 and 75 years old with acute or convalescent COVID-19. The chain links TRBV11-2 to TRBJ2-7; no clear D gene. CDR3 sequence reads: CASSLSRGSYEQYF. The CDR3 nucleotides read TGTGCCAGCAGCTTATCGCGTGGCTCCTACGAGCAGTACTTC.